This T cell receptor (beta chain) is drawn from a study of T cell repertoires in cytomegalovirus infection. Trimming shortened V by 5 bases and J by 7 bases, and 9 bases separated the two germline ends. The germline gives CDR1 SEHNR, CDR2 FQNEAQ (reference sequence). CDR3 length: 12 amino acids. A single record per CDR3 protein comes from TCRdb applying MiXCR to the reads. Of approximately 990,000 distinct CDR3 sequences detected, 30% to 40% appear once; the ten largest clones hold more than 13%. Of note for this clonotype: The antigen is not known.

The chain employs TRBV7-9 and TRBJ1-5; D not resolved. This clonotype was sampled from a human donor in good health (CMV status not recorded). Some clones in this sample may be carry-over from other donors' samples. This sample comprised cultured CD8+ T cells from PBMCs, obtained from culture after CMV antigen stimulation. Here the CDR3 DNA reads TGTGCCAGCAGCGTTTCGGGGCAGCCCCAGCATTTT. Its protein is CASSVSGQPQHF.